The clone carrying this T cell receptor beta chain was picked up a small number of times. The target antigen is unknown. The sample is drawn from a study of T-cell memory formation after mild COVID-19. Overall study: There were largely donor-specific TCR clusters.

Findings and caveats of the study: Contracting CD4+ clones sat mainly in CM and EM; CD8+ in EMRA. Prior to infection, memory already included some responding clones, suggesting cross-reactive memory joined. Second-wave clones reaching peak frequency on day 37 lacked confirmed SARS-CoV-2 specificity.

TCRdb passed the 5' RACE reads through MiXCR, listing each CDR3 protein once. The sample includes 250,000 to 300,000 distinct CDR3 sequences, roughly 15% of them seen just once. CDR3 length: 16 residues. Trimming shortened V by 2 bases and J by 1 base, and 8 bases separated the two germline ends. Per the germline V gene, CDR1 is KGHDR and CDR2 is SFDVKD. This chain links TRBV24-1 with TRBJ2-6; D is tentatively TRBD1 or TRBD2 (5 bases each). The sequenced sample consisted of PBMCs or a T cell subset sorted from them (not recorded which). The source of this sequence is a man in his late teens or twenties who had mild COVID-19 (a few samples of this study predate the infection). Cell type and time point are not known. As DNA, the CDR3 is TGTGCCACCAGTGATTCCGGGGCTTCTGGGGCCAACGTCCTGACTTTC. Protein: CATSDSGASGANVLTF.